This passage covers 4 T cell receptor beta chains from one sample sequenced in a study of response to subunit inactivated influenza vaccine. Using its own MiXCR run on the RT-PCR reads, TCRdb lists one record per CDR3 protein. The repertoire includes a few hundred thousand distinct CDR3 sequences, 14% of them detected once, and more than 9.5% sits in the top ten. The specimen comprised PBMCs from blood, sampled about 13 days after vaccination. These TCRs come from a man aged 50 to 59 who received an inactivated influenza vaccine.

This rearrangement joins TRBV5-1 to TRBJ2-5; the D gene could be TRBD1 or TRBD2 (5 bases each). Trimming shortened V by 5 bases and J by 5 bases, and 13 bases separated the two germline ends. CDR3 length: 13 residues. CDR1 and CDR2 from the germline V gene are SGHRS and YFSETQ. CDR3 in DNA: TGCGCCAGCAGAGTTGGGGACGTGGAGACCCAGTACTTC. Protein product: CASRVGDVETQYF.

The chain carries TRBV3-1 and TRBJ1-1; 8 nucleotides align to TRBD1. J gave up 1 base and V 2 bases, and 3 bases lay outside the gene matches. CDR3 length equals 15 residues. Germline loops: CDR1 LGHDT, CDR2 YNNKEL (reference sequence). The CDR3 is CASSQRQGPNTEAFF. As DNA, the CDR3 is TGTGCCAGCAGCCAAAGACAGGGGCCGAACACTGAAGCTTTCTTT.

The chain has TRBV5-1 and TRBJ2-7; a weak D match, TRBD2 (5 bases). This CDR3 has 13 amino acids. V lost 2 bases to trimming and J lost 5 bases, with 11 bases between them. Germline CDR1 SGHRS, CDR2 YFSETQ. The CDR3 spells CASSLKPGDEQYF. The CDR3 region has the DNA TGCGCCAGCAGCTTAAAGCCCGGGGACGAGCAGTACTTC.

This chain's CDR3 is CASKSGVETQYF. The CDR3 coding sequence is TGTGCCAGCAAGTCAGGGGTAGAGACCCAGTACTTC. This sequence joins TRBV7-2 and TRBJ2-5; tentatively, D is TRBD1 (6 bases). The CDR3 length is 12 residues. V lost 7 bases and J lost 4, with 10 bases in between. Germline-derived CDR1 and CDR2 are SGHTA and FQGNSA.